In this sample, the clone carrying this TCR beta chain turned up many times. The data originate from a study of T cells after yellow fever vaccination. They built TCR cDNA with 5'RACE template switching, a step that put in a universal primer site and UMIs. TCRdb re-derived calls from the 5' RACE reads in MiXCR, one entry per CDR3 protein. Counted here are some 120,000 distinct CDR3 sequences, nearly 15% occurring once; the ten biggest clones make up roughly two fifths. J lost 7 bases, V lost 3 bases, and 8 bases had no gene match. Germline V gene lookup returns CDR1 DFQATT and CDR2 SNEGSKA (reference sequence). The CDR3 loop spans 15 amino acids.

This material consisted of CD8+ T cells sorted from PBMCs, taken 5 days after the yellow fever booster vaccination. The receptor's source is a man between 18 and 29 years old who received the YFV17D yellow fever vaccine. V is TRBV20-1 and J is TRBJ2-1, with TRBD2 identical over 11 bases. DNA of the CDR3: TGCAGTGCTAGCCGGGTAGCGGGGGGGCCAAATGAGCAGTTCTTC. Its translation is CSASRVAGGPNEQFF.